The 2 T cell receptor beta chains presented below share a single source sample, sequenced in a study of cytomegalovirus exposure and HLA in healthy donors. With 60 Vbeta and 13 Jbeta primers, the PCR was carried out. Libraries were prepared by immunoSEQ multiplex PCR; TCRdb keeps only in-frame clonotypes and omits some of them. The repertoire holds around 230,000 clones, 82% seen once, with about 6.4% in the top ten. The specimen was PBMCs. The origin of the receptors is a man in his forties or fifties in good health and CMV-seropositive.

V gene TRBV11-2 combines with J gene TRBJ2-7; 7 nucleotides agree with TRBD1. The CDR3 contains 15 residues. Germline V gene sequence: CDR1 SGHAT, CDR2 FQNNGV. The V and J ends lost 1 base and 3 bases, in that order; junction bases with no gene match: 6. The chain's CDR3 is CASSLGGQPGYEQYF. Written as DNA, the CDR3 is TGTGCCAGCAGCTTAGGGGGACAGCCGGGCTACGAGCAGTACTTC. Looking up the rest from reference TRBV11-2 and TRBJ2-7 gives the full variable domain: EAGVAQSPRYKIIEKRQSVAFWCNPISGHATLYWYQQILGQGPKLLIQFQNNGVVDDSQLPKDRFSAERLKGVDSTLKIQPAKLEDSAVYLCASSLGGQPGYEQYFGPGTRLTVT.

This clone appeared a few times. The chain joins TRBV6-1 to TRBJ2-1; perhaps TRBD1 as D (5 bases). The V and J ends lost 6 bases and 0 bases respectively, with 6 bases between them. CDR1 is MNHNS and CDR2 is SASEGT in the germline V gene. The CDR3 consists of 13 residues. The CDR3, as DNA: TGTGCCAGCAGACAGGACTCCTACAATGAGCAGTTCTTC. Encoded protein: CASRQDSYNEQFF.